The 18 T cell receptor beta chains below come from one sample, sequenced in a study of cytomegalovirus exposure and HLA in healthy donors. Produced via immunoSEQ multiplex PCR; TCRdb's table is partial and in-frame only. The table includes 50,000 to 65,000 clones, approximately 95% detected once. Source material: PBMCs. The source is a woman aged 18-29 years in good health and CMV-seropositive.

CDR3 sequence reads: CASIQGYEQYF. The CDR3 DNA is TGCGCCAGCATACAGGGCTACGAGCAGTACTTC. The gene calls are TRBV10-2 and TRBJ2-7; D perhaps matches TRBD1 (6 bases). The CDR3 contains 11 residues. V lost 7 bases to trimming and J lost 3 bases, with 7 bases between them. Germline V gives CDR1 WSHSY, CDR2 SAAADI.

This rearrangement joins TRBV4-3 to TRBJ1-2; a weak D match, TRBD1 (5 bases). The V end lost 3 bases, the J end lost 8 bases, and 13 bases lay between the germline ends. CDR1 is LGHNA and CDR2 is YSLEER in the germline V gene. The CDR3 sequence is 13 residues long. The CDR3 region is CASSHDGTRGYTF. For the CDR3, the DNA is TGCGCCAGCAGCCATGATGGGACTCGGGGCTACACCTTC.

The CDR3 bases are TGTGCCAGCATCAGGAGGGACAGGGGCTCCTACGAGCAGTACTTC. Its translation is CASIRRDRGSYEQYF. This sequence joins TRBV28 and TRBJ2-7; 10 bases line up with TRBD1. In germline, CDR1 is MDHEN, CDR2 SYDVKM. J was trimmed by 0 bases and V by 7 bases; bases with no gene match: 6. This CDR3 has 15 amino acids.

The chain is built from TRBV2 and TRBJ1-6; the D is unclear. Germline CDR1 and CDR2: SNHLY and FYNNEI. With 3 bases removed from V and 18 bases from J, the gap between germline ends came to 12 bases. CDR3 size: 11 residues. Here the CDR3 reads CASSEAAVPHF. CDR3 DNA: TGTGCCAGCAGTGAGGCGGCCGTCCCCCACTTT.

The CDR3: CASSLGGDGGYTF. CDR3 in DNA: TGTGCCAGCAGCCTCGGGGGGGATGGTGGCTACACCTTC. The chain couples TRBV7-9 to TRBJ1-2; D is perhaps TRBD1 (5 bases). V dropped 5 bases and J dropped 7 bases, with 14 bases sitting between them. The germline gives CDR1 SEHNR, CDR2 FQNEAQ (reference sequence). The CDR3 sequence is 13 residues long. Full variable domain (outside the CDR3, taken from reference TRBV7-9 and TRBJ1-2): DTGVSQNPRHKITKRGQNVTFRCDPISEHNRLYWYRQTLGQGPEFLTYFQNEAQLEKSRLLSDRFSAERPKGSFSTLEIQRTEQGDSAMYLCASSLGGDGGYTFGSGTRLTVV.

V usage is TRBV5-1 and J usage is TRBJ2-1, with 9 bases that match TRBD2. The CDR3 is 17 residues long. V gave up 0 bases and J gave up 7 bases; unmatched junction bases: 11. The germline V gene has CDR1 SGHRS and CDR2 YFSETQ. CDR3 sequence reads: CASSLEDNSGSWNEQFF. CDR3 in DNA: TGCGCCAGCAGCTTGGAAGATAATAGCGGGAGTTGGAATGAGCAGTTCTTC.

V and J are TRBV5-1 and TRBJ2-3; D remains ambiguous. Germline V gives CDR1 SGHRS, CDR2 YFSETQ. This CDR3 is built from 13 residues. With 3 bases removed from V and 4 bases from J, the gap between germline ends came to 9 bases. In DNA form, the CDR3 reads TGCGCCAGCAGCTCGGCTAGTTCAGATACGCAGTATTTT. Protein product: CASSSASSDTQYF.

This sequence joins TRBV28 and TRBJ2-7; D might be TRBD1 (5 bases). The V and J ends lost 2 bases and 2 bases respectively, with 10 bases between them. The CDR3 runs to 14 residues. The germline CDR1 and CDR2 sequences are MDHEN and SYDVKM. CDR3 DNA: TGTGCCAGCAGTTTAAGGTCGGACACCTACGAGCAGTACTTC. It translates to CASSLRSDTYEQYF.

The chain carries TRBV7-9 and TRBJ2-7, with D tentatively TRBD2 (6 bases). Germline CDR1 is SEHNR and CDR2 is FQNEAQ (reference sequence). The CDR3 sequence is 13 residues long. The V end lost 4 bases, the J end lost 3 bases, and 10 bases lay between the germline ends. The CDR3 DNA sequence: TGTGCCAGCAGCTATGGCGGGGACTACGAGCAGTACTTC. It codes for CASSYGGDYEQYF. Using reference TRBV7-9 and TRBJ2-7 for the parts outside the CDR3, the full variable domain is DTGVSQNPRHKITKRGQNVTFRCDPISEHNRLYWYRQTLGQGPEFLTYFQNEAQLEKSRLLSDRFSAERPKGSFSTLEIQRTEQGDSAMYLCASSYGGDYEQYFGPGTRLTVT.

This clone was seen once. Other DNA sequences in the same sample also yield this CDR3. The chain links TRBV9 to TRBJ2-7; 9 bases map to TRBD1. The V gene end was trimmed by 0 bases and the J gene end by 3 bases; junction bases not matched to a gene: 4. The CDR3 totals 15 residues. Germline CDR1 SGDLS, CDR2 YYNGEE. CDR3 in amino acids: CASSVGGTGFYEQYF. CDR3 DNA: TGTGCCAGCAGCGTAGGAGGGACAGGGTTCTACGAGCAGTACTTC.

This chain uses TRBV5-1 with TRBJ1-2; TRBD1 matches 8 bases. The CDR3 totals 15 residues. J lost 3 bases, V lost 4 bases, and 8 bases had no gene match. Germline values: CDR1 SGHRS, CDR2 YFSETQ. The CDR3 sequence is CASSRQTTGDYGYTF. The CDR3 nucleotides are TGCGCCAGCAGCCGACAAACGACAGGGGACTATGGCTACACCTTC. Full variable domain (rest looked up from reference TRBV5-1 and TRBJ1-2): KAGVTQTPRYLIKTRGQQVTLSCSPISGHRSVSWYQQTPGQGLQFLFEYFSETQRNKGNFPGRFSGRQFSNSRSEMNVSTLELGDSALYLCASSRQTTGDYGYTFGSGTRLTVV.

This chain joins TRBV6-5 and TRBJ2-7; D gene uncertain. V was shortened by 5 bases and J by 8 bases, with 16 bases between the two germline ends. Germline V CDR1 and CDR2: MNHEY, SVGAGI. The CDR3 totals 13 residues. The CDR3 sequence: CASSDTWFRQQYF. In DNA, the CDR3 is TGTGCCAGCAGTGACACGTGGTTTAGACAGCAGTACTTC.

The CDR3 sequence: CASSEVLGQGTSYEQYF. The CDR3 nucleotides read TGTGCCAGCAGCGAGGTTCTGGGACAGGGAACCTCCTACGAGCAGTACTTC. The chain is built from TRBV5-6 and TRBJ2-7, with 9 bases that match TRBD1. The CDR3 has 17 amino acids. With V trimmed by 4 bases and J by 0 bases, 11 bases remained unmatched. In germline, CDR1 is SGHDT, CDR2 YYEEEE.

V gene TRBV14 combines with J gene TRBJ1-5, with unresolved D. Trimming pared 0 bases from V and 9 bases from J, leaving 6 bases between. The CDR3 spans 12 residues. The germline CDR1 and CDR2 sequences are SGHDN and FVKESK. CDR3 in DNA: TGTGCCAGCAGCCAAGATTCGCGGCCCCAGCATTTT. It specifies CASSQDSRPQHF.

The chain links TRBV30 to TRBJ1-1, with D unclear. The CDR3 runs 10 residues. Germline V gives CDR1 GTSNPN, CDR2 SVGIG (reference sequence). Trimming took off 1 base at V and 7 bases at J, with 4 bases between the two ends. CDR3 DNA sequence: TGTGCCTGGAGTGCTAATGAAGCTTTCTTT. As protein: CAWSANEAFF. The full variable domain, completed using reference TRBV30 and TRBJ1-1, is SQTIHQWPATLVQPVGSPLSLECTVEGTSNPNLYWYRQAAGRGLQLLFYSVGIGQISSEVPQNLSASRPQDRQFILSSKKLLLSDSGFYLCAWSANEAFFGQGTRLTVV.

The chain links TRBV9 to TRBJ1-3; 8 nucleotides match TRBD1. The germline gives CDR1 SGDLS, CDR2 YYNGEE. With 0 bases clipped from V and 0 bases from J, the junction kept 8 bases outside the gene matches. This CDR3 region has 18 residues. The CDR3 DNA reads as TGTGCCAGCAGCGTAGATCCAGGGGGCTTGATCTCTGGAAACACCATATATTTT. Its protein is CASSVDPGGLISGNTIYF.

The genes are TRBV4-2 and TRBJ1-2, with TRBD1 matching 9 bases. Trimming at V came to 4 bases and at J to 8 bases, leaving 5 bases not matched to a gene. This CDR3 region has 13 residues. Germline assignment: CDR1 LGHNA and CDR2 YNFKEQ. CDR3 in DNA: TGTGCCAGCAGCCCATTTGGACAGGGGGGCTACACCTTC. Protein product: CASSPFGQGGYTF.

V and J are TRBV19 and TRBJ1-3, with D tentatively TRBD1 (6 bases). Germline CDR1 is LNHDA and CDR2 is SQIVND (reference sequence). Between the trimmed V and J ends, which lost 2 bases and 4 bases, there was a span of 15 bases. The CDR3 has 16 amino acids. CDR3 sequence (DNA): TGTGCCAGTAGTATAAGCGCCAGGGGACGCGGAAACACCATATATTTT. Translating gives CASSISARGRGNTIYF.